This T cell receptor (beta chain) was sequenced during a study of PD-L1 blockade in urothelial cancer. The CDR3 extends over 13 amino acids. Per germline, CDR1 MNHEY and CDR2 SMNVEV (reference sequence). V shed 2 bases, J shed 9 bases, and the junction held 7 bases outside the gene matches. Urothelial carcinoma, locally advanced or metastatic, affected the patients. Only in-frame clones appear in the TCRdb table, and some are missing; sequencing was by immunoSEQ multiplex PCR. The sample lists 14,000 to 15,000 clones; approximately 90% were seen once. The rearrangement joins TRBV27 to TRBJ2-7, with 7 bases aligning to TRBD1. The clonotype was recovered from a man aged 70 or older with urothelial cancer. The input for sequencing was PBMCs, taken around atezolizumab (anti-PD-L1) treatment. This CDR3 reads CASSLREGQVQYF. The CDR3, as DNA: TGTGCCAGCAGTTTAAGGGAAGGACAGGTGCAGTACTTC.